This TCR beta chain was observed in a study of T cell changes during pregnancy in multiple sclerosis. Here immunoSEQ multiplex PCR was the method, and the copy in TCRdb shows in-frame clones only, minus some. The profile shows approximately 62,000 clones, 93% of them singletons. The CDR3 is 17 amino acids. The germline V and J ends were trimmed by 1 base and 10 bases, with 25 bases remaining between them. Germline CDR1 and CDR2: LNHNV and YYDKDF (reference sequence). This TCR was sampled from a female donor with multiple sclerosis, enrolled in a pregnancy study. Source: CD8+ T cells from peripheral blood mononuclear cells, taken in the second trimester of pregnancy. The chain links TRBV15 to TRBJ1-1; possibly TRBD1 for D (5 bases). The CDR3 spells CATSRAVRQVGHYAAFF. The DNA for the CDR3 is TGTGCCACCAGCAGAGCGGTCCGGCAAGTCGGACATTACGCAGCTTTCTTT.